These T cell receptor beta chains were read from a single sample in a study of cytomegalovirus exposure and HLA in healthy donors. Produced via immunoSEQ multiplex PCR; TCRdb's table is partial and in-frame only. Listed are some 150,000 clones; about 2.2% falls within the top ten. Source material: PBMCs. Every receptor here comes from a young woman in good health and CMV-seronegative. The CDR3 runs from the conserved cysteine through the conserved F or W. D genes are given only for firm matches.

D: .; length: 13; J: TRBJ2-3; V: TRBV4-2; CDR3: CASSQERGDTQYF; DNA: TGTGCCAGCAGCCAAGAACGGGGAGATACGCAGTATTTT
D: .; length: 15; J: TRBJ2-3; V: TRBV4-2; CDR3: CASSQEVGATDTQYF; DNA: TGTGCCAGCAGCCAAGAGGTCGGAGCCACAGATACGCAGTATTTT
D: TRBD2; length: 19; J: TRBJ2-1; V: TRBV5-4; CDR3: CASSDKSSGEIRSYNEQFF; DNA: TGTGCCAGCAGCGATAAATCTAGCGGGGAGATTCGGAGCTACAATGAGCAGTTCTTC
D: .; length: 13; J: TRBJ1-2; V: TRBV5-6; CDR3: CASSPTGNYGYTF; DNA: TGTGCCAGCAGCCCGACGGGTAACTATGGCTACACCTTC
D: TRBD1; length: 12; J: TRBJ1-1; V: TRBV6-6; CDR3: CASRPGQGEAFF; DNA: TGTGCCAGCAGACCCGGACAGGGCGAAGCTTTCTTT
D: TRBD1; length: 16; J: TRBJ1-1; V: TRBV5-8; CDR3: CASSFPRTGIGTEAFF; DNA: TGTGCCAGCAGCTTTCCCCGGACAGGGATCGGAACTGAAGCTTTCTTT
D: .; length: 13; J: TRBJ2-3; V: TRBV6-1; CDR3: CASSISGSDTQYF; DNA: TGTGCCAGCAGCATTTCAGGGTCAGATACGCAGTATTTT
D: .; length: 14; J: TRBJ2-3; V: TRBV7-9; CDR3: CASSLAGVSDTQYF; DNA: TGTGCCAGCAGCTTAGCAGGGGTATCAGATACGCAGTATTTT
D: .; length: 17; J: TRBJ2-1; V: TRBV5-6; CDR3: CASSFRLGAATYNEQFF; DNA: TGTGCCAGCAGTTTCCGATTGGGAGCGGCAACCTACAATGAGCAGTTCTTC
D: TRBD1; length: 15; J: TRBJ2-7; V: TRBV28; CDR3: CASSPEGADNYEQYF; DNA: TGTGCCAGCAGTCCCGAGGGGGCGGATAACTACGAGCAGTACTTC
D: .; length: 15; J: TRBJ2-3; V: TRBV7-7; CDR3: CASSLDSGDTDTQYF; DNA: TGTGCCAGCAGCTTAGACAGCGGCGACACAGATACGCAGTATTTT
D: .; length: 17; J: TRBJ2-2; V: TRBV4-2; CDR3: CASSQFAVAVSTGELFF; DNA: TGTGCCAGCAGCCAGTTTGCGGTAGCGGTTAGCACCGGGGAGCTGTTTTTT
D: .; length: 15; J: TRBJ1-2; V: TRBV19; CDR3: CASSIRTQGGYGYTF; DNA: TGTGCCAGTAGTATTCGGACACAAGGGGGCTATGGCTACACCTTC
D: .; length: 12; J: TRBJ1-1; V: TRBV5-1; CDR3: CASSFPGAEAFF; DNA: TGCGCCAGCAGCTTCCCAGGGGCTGAAGCTTTCTTT
D: .; length: 16; J: TRBJ1-3; V: TRBV11-2; CDR3: CASSLKLGSSGNTIYF; DNA: TGTGCCAGCAGCTTAAAGCTCGGGAGCTCTGGAAACACCATATATTTT
D: .; length: 13; J: TRBJ1-1; V: TRBV5-1; CDR3: CASSFGVSTEAFF; DNA: TGCGCCAGCAGCTTCGGGGTGAGCACTGAAGCTTTCTTT
D: .; length: 12; J: TRBJ2-7; V: TRBV5-1; CDR3: CASSPGHYEQYF; DNA: TGCGCCAGCAGCCCAGGACACTACGAGCAGTACTTC
D: .; length: 16; J: TRBJ1-4; V: TRBV19; CDR3: CASSPSRAGSGEKLFF; DNA: TGTGCCAGTAGTCCCTCTAGGGCAGGTTCGGGGGAAAAACTGTTTTTT
D: TRBD1; length: 16; J: TRBJ1-3; V: TRBV5-1; CDR3: CASSILTGVAGNTIYF; DNA: TGCGCCAGCAGCATCCTGACAGGGGTGGCTGGAAACACCATATATTTT
D: .; length: 15; J: TRBJ2-1; V: TRBV5-1; CDR3: CASSLLGQSYNEQFF; DNA: TGCGCCAGCAGCCTCCTCGGACAGTCCTACAATGAGCAGTTCTTC
D: .; length: 15; J: TRBJ2-3; V: TRBV9; CDR3: CASSVVWEGTDTQYF; DNA: TGTGCCAGCAGCGTAGTTTGGGAGGGCACAGATACGCAGTATTTT
D: .; length: 14; J: TRBJ2-3; V: TRBV2; CDR3: CASRRTAGSDTQYF; DNA: TGTGCCAGCAGGAGGACCGCAGGGTCGGATACGCAGTATTTT
D: TRBD1; length: 14; J: TRBJ1-2; V: TRBV6-6; CDR3: CASSELQGAAGYAF; DNA: TGTGCCAGCAGTGAGCTACAGGGGGCGGCAGGCTACGCCTTC
D: TRBD2; length: 17; J: TRBJ2-3; V: TRBV11-2; CDR3: CASSLEGLIAGSNTQYF; DNA: TGTGCCAGCAGCTTAGAGGGGTTGATAGCGGGTAGCAATACGCAGTATTTT
D: TRBD2; length: 15; J: TRBJ2-5; V: TRBV28; CDR3: CASSTGLAGWETQYF; DNA: TGTGCCAGCAGTACCGGACTAGCGGGATGGGAGACCCAGTACTTC
D: TRBD1; length: 15; J: TRBJ1-5; V: TRBV19; CDR3: CASSFGTDSNQPQHF; DNA: TGTGCCAGTAGTTTCGGGACAGACTCCAATCAGCCCCAGCATTTT
D: .; length: 15; J: TRBJ1-3; V: TRBV6-4; CDR3: CASSDSGGAGNTIYF; DNA: TGTGCCAGCAGTGACTCAGGGGGGGCTGGAAACACCATATATTTT
D: .; length: 11; J: TRBJ1-1; V: TRBV11-2; CDR3: CASSQGTEAFF; DNA: TGTGCCAGCAGCCAGGGCACTGAAGCTTTCTTT
D: TRBD1; length: 16; J: TRBJ2-1; V: TRBV7-2; CDR3: CASSPTGANSYNEQFF; DNA: TGTGCCAGCAGTCCAACAGGGGCAAATTCCTACAATGAGCAGTTCTTC
D: TRBD1; length: 13; J: TRBJ2-3; V: TRBV19; CDR3: CASNTGGADTQYF; DNA: TGTGCCAGTAATACAGGGGGCGCAGATACGCAGTATTTT
D: .; length: 16; J: TRBJ2-3; V: TRBV25-1; CDR3: CASRGGVPISTDTQYF; DNA: TGTGCCTCAAGAGGAGGGGTTCCGATAAGCACAGATACGCAGTATTTT
D: TRBD2; length: 17; J: TRBJ2-1; V: TRBV5-1; CDR3: CASSWGSGRSSYNEQFF; DNA: TGCGCCAGCAGCTGGGGAAGCGGGAGGAGCTCCTACAATGAGCAGTTCTTC